This T cell receptor (beta chain) was sequenced in a study of shared clonotypes between healthy human individuals. General study points: Generally, estimated richness proved larger in naive subsets than it did in memory subsets. Generation probabilities were higher for clonotypes shared across all four sorted-subset donors than for unshared ones. The rarefaction results pointed to incomplete sorted-subset sequencing despite large depth.

With regard to this clone: Its antigen is unknown.

CD4+ cells underwent separation, giving CD45RA+ naive and CD45RA-negative memory subsets. Only in-frame clones appear in the TCRdb table, and some are missing; sequencing was by immunoSEQ multiplex PCR. The sample lists over a million clones, 98% occurring once. CDR1 and CDR2 (germline): SGDLS, YYNGEE. Unmatched junction bases numbered 16, after V lost 2 bases and J lost 13 bases. There are 16 residues in the CDR3. Sequenced: naive CD4+ T cells sorted from blood. Documented subset: CD45RA+ positively selected. The genes are TRBV9 and TRBJ2-3, with TRBD2 identical over 10 bases. The sequence was obtained from a man aged 25 to 40 in good health. CDR3 DNA sequence: TGTGCCAGCAGCGTTACTAGCGGGATGGCCCTCTCACAAGAGTATTTT. It yields the protein CASSVTSGMALSQEYF.